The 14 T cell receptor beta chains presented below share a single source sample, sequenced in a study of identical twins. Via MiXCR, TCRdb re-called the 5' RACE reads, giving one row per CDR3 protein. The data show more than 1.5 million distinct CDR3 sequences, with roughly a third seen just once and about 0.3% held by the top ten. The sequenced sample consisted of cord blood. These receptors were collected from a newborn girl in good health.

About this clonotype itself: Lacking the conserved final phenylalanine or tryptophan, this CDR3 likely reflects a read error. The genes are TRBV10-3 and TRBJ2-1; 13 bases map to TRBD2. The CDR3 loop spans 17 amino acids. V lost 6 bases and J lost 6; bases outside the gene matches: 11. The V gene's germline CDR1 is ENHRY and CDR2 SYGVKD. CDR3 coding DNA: TGTGCCATCAGGAGGACTAGCGGGAGTGGTTGGGGCAATGAGCAGTTCTCC. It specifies CAIRRTSGSGWGNEQFS.

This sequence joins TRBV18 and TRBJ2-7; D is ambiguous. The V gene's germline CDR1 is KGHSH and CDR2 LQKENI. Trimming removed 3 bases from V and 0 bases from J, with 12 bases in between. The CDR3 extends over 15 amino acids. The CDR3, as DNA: TGTGCCAGCTCACCCTATCCCAGGAGCTCCTACGAGCAGTACTTC. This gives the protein CASSPYPRSSYEQYF.

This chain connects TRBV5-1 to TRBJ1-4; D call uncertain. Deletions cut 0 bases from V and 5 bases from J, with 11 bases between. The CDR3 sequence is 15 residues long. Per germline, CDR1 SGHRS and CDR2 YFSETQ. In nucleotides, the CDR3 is TGCGCCAGCAGCTTGGAGGTGGGGTGGAATGAAAAACTGTTTTTT. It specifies CASSLEVGWNEKLFF. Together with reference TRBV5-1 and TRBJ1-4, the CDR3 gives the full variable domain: KAGVTQTPRYLIKTRGQQVTLSCSPISGHRSVSWYQQTPGQGLQFLFEYFSETQRNKGNFPGRFSGRQFSNSRSEMNVSTLELGDSALYLCASSLEVGWNEKLFFGSGTQLSVL.

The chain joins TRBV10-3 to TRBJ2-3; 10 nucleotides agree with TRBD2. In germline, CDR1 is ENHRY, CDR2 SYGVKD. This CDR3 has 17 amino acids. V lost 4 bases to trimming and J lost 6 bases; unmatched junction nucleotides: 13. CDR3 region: CAISGMSGGALPDTQYF. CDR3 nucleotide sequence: TGTGCCATCAGTGGTATGAGCGGGGGGGCCCTCCCGGATACGCAGTATTTT.

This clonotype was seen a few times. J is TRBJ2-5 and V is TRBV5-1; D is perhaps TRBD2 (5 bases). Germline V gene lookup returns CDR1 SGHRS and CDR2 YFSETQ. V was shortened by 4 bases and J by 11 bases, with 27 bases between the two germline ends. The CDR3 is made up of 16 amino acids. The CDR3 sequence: CASSPQLVRVYNEQYF. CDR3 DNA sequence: TGCGCCAGCAGCCCCCAACTAGTGAGGGTCTACAATGAGCAGTACTTC.

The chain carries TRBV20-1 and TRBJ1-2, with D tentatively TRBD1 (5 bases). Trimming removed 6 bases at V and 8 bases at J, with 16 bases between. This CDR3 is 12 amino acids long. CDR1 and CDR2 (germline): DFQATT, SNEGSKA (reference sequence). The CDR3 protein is CSAPTGPNGYTF. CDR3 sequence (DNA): TGCAGTGCCCCCACGGGGCCGAACGGCTACACCTTC.

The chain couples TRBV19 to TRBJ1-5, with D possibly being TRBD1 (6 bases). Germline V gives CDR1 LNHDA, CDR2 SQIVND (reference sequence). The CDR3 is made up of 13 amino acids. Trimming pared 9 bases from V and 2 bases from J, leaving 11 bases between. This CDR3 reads CASGQFGNQPQHF. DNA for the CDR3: TGTGCCAGCGGACAGTTTGGCAATCAGCCCCAGCATTTT.

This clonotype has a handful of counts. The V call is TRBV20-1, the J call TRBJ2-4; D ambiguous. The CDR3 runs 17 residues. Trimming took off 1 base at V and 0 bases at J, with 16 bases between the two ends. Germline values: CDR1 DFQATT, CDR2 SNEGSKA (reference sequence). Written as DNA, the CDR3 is TGCAGTGCTAGAGCCCAGATAAGAGCCTTAGCCAAAAACATTCAGTACTTC. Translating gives CSARAQIRALAKNIQYF.

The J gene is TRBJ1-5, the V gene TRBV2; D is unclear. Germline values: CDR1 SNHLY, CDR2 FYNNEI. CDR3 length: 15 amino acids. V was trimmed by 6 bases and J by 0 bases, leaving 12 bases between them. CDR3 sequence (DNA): TGTGCCAGCAGGAAAGGCGGGTATAGCAATCAGCCCCAGCATTTT. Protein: CASRKGGYSNQPQHF. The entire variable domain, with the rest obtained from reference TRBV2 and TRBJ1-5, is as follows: EPEVTQTPSHQVTQMGQEVILRCVPISNHLYFYWYRQILGQKVEFLVSFYNNEISEKSEIFDDQFSVERPDGSNFTLKIRSTKLEDSAMYFCASRKGGYSNQPQHFGDGTRLSIL.

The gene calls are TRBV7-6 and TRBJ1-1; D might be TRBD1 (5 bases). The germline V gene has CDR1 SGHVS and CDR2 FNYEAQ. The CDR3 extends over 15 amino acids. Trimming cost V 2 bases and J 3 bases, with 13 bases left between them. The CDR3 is CASSLSAGRDTEAFF. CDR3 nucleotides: TGTGCCAGCAGCTTATCCGCAGGGAGGGACACTGAAGCTTTCTTT.

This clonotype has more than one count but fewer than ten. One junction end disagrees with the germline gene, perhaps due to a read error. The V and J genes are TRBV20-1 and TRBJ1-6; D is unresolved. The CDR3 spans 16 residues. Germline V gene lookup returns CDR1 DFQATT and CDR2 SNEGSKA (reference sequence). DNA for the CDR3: TGCAGTGCAAGAGATATGGGGAGTTTGTATAATTCACCCCTCCACTTT. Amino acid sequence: CSARDMGSLYNSPLHF.

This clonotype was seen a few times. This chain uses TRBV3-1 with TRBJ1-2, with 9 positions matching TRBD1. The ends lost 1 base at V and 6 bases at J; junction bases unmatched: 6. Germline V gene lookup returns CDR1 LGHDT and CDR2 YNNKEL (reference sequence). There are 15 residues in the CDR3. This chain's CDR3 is CASSQVITGGNGYTF. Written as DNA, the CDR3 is TGTGCCAGCAGCCAAGTCATAACAGGGGGCAATGGCTACACCTTC.

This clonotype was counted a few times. For the CDR3, the DNA is TGTGCCACCAGTGATCCGCCGACTAGCGAGCAGTACTTC. Translation: CATSDPPTSEQYF. The gene calls are TRBV24-1 and TRBJ2-7, with a tentative D call TRBD2 (6 bases). The CDR3 is made up of 13 amino acids. Germline CDR1 and CDR2: KGHDR and SFDVKD. V was shortened by 3 bases and J by 6 bases, with 11 bases between the two germline ends.

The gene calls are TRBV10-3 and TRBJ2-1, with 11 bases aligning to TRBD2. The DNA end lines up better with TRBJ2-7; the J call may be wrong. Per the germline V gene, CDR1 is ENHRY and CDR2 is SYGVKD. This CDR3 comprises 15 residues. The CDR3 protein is CAIRVAGGPYNEQYF. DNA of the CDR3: TGTGCCATCAGAGTAGCGGGAGGGCCCTACAATGAGCAGTACTTC.